This T cell receptor (beta chain) was obtained from a study of cytotoxic CD8 clonotypes in ibrutinib-treated CLL. Study details: On average, each sample had roughly 260,000 productive templates and roughly 95,000 productive rearrangements. Findings and caveats of the study: Public clonotypes showed up rarely, and on treatment they shrank or held steady. Upon ibrutinib response clonality rose, and upon progression it fell back toward baseline. Pretreatment clonality was elevated relative to age-matched healthy donors and paralleled circulating CD8+ T-cell counts.

CDR1 is SGHTS, CDR2 YDEGEE, per germline. The ends lost 4 bases at V and 1 base at J; junction bases unmatched: 5. The CDR3 covers 16 residues. Clones were read by immunoSEQ multiplex PCR, and TCRdb kept only the in-frame ones, dropping some. Of roughly 24,000 clones listed, 78% were seen once; the top ten hold just under 9%. In its sample, this clone was seen a few times. Its antigen remains unknown. The specimen comprised PBMCs, sampled before ibrutinib treatment. V is TRBV5-8 and J is TRBJ2-3; TRBD2 agrees at 11 bases. The TCR originated in a human donor with chronic lymphocytic leukemia. CDR3 sequence: CASSGRLAGRTDTQYF. CDR3 DNA sequence: TGTGCCAGCAGCGGAAGACTAGCGGGACGCACAGATACGCAGTATTTT.